Presented here are 31 T cell receptor beta chains from one specimen sequenced in a study of shared clonotypes between healthy human individuals. Profiling relied on immunoSEQ multiplex PCR, and the TCRdb table lists in-frame clones only, not all of them. In the table there are approximately 720,000 clones, 92% of which are singletons. Positive CCR7 selection of CD45RO-negative cells yielded the naive CD8 cells, and terminally differentiated effector memory CD45RA+ cells were excluded. Material: naive CD8+ T cells sorted from blood. Receptors were obtained from a man between 25 and 39 years old in good health.

The V gene is TRBV9, the J gene TRBJ2-7; a possible D gene is TRBD1 (6 bases). CDR1 and CDR2 from the germline V gene are SGDLS and YYNGEE. The V gene lost 0 bases and the J gene lost 2 bases, with 15 bases spanning the gap. The CDR3 sequence is 16 residues long. CDR3 bases: TGTGCCAGCAGCGTAGAGAAAACAGGGAAGGCCTACGAGCAGTACTTC. This gives the protein CASSVEKTGKAYEQYF.

The chain joins TRBV7-9 to TRBJ1-1, with D possibly matching TRBD1 (5 bases). Germline CDR1 reads SEHNR; CDR2 reads FQNEAQ (reference sequence). Trimming left V 1 base short and J 7 bases short, with 13 bases between. The CDR3 is made up of 14 amino acids. The CDR3 DNA follows: TGTGCCAGCAGCTTAGGGGGACGCAAGAATGAAGCTTTCTTT. Amino acid sequence: CASSLGGRKNEAFF. The full variable domain, its missing parts supplied by reference TRBV7-9 and TRBJ1-1, is DTGVSQNPRHKITKRGQNVTFRCDPISEHNRLYWYRQTLGQGPEFLTYFQNEAQLEKSRLLSDRFSAERPKGSFSTLEIQRTEQGDSAMYLCASSLGGRKNEAFFGQGTRLTVV.

This chain joins TRBV13 and TRBJ2-3, with 9 bases aligning to TRBD2. Germline CDR1 is PRHDT and CDR2 is FYEKMQ (reference sequence). This CDR3 has 17 amino acids. V shed 1 base and J 1 base; nucleotides not matched to a gene: 6. The CDR3 DNA sequence: TGTGCCAGCAGCTTAGATGCGGGAGGGCCCCGCACAGATACGCAGTATTTT. The encoded protein is CASSLDAGGPRTDTQYF.

The chain links TRBV5-4 to TRBJ2-5, with D hard to call. The CDR3 extends over 14 amino acids. V dropped 2 bases and J dropped 4 bases, with 12 bases sitting between them. Germline V gene data show CDR1 as SGHNT and CDR2 as YYREEE (reference sequence). The CDR3 sequence: CASSLGGPSETQYF. DNA of the CDR3: TGTGCCAGCAGCTTAGGTGGACCATCAGAGACCCAGTACTTC.

The chain joins TRBV4-1 to TRBJ2-7, with a tentative D call TRBD1 (5 bases). Germline V gene sequence: CDR1 MGHRA, CDR2 YSYEKL. V gave up 4 bases and J gave up 0 bases, with 13 bases separating them. The CDR3 consists of 15 residues. CDR3 in DNA: TGCGCCAGCAGCCCTTCACTGGGGCTCTCCTACGAGCAGTACTTC. Translating it yields CASSPSLGLSYEQYF.

This chain uses TRBV2 with TRBJ1-4, with TRBD1 as a possible D gene (5 bases). The ends were cut back, 3 bases at V and 7 bases at J, with 15 bases in the middle. The CDR3 loop spans 15 amino acids. Germline-derived CDR1 and CDR2 are SNHLY and FYNNEI. CDR3 nucleotide sequence: TGTGCCAGCAGTGATTCTATGGGGCTGGGTGAAAAACTGTTTTTT. Protein: CASSDSMGLGEKLFF.

CDR3 in DNA: TGTGCCAGTAGTATACTACAGGGCTCCGACTATGGCTACACCTTC. Translating it yields CASSILQGSDYGYTF. The genes are TRBV19 and TRBJ1-2, with D maybe TRBD1 (6 bases). V shed 2 bases and J shed 3 bases, with 13 bases lying between them. This CDR3 region has 15 residues. Per the germline V gene, CDR1 is LNHDA and CDR2 is SQIVND (reference sequence).

The chain employs TRBV27 and TRBJ2-3, with D unclear. Germline-derived CDR1 and CDR2 are MNHEY and SMNVEV (reference sequence). The V end was cut by 4 bases, the J end by 4 bases, with 6 bases between. The CDR3 totals 12 residues. The chain's CDR3 is CASSSLPDTQYF. DNA of the CDR3: TGTGCCAGCAGTTCGCTGCCAGATACGCAGTATTTT.

The chain has TRBV28 and TRBJ2-1; D unclear. Germline CDR1 MDHEN, CDR2 SYDVKM. With 2 bases removed from V and 0 bases from J, the gap between germline ends came to 11 bases. This CDR3 is 16 amino acids long. The CDR3 DNA follows: TGTGCCAGCAGTTTAGGTCTGGACCGCTCCTACAATGAGCAGTTCTTC. Protein product: CASSLGLDRSYNEQFF.

The chain carries TRBV2 and TRBJ1-1; no definite D call. The CDR3 runs 13 residues. The V gene lost 4 bases and the J gene lost 4 bases, with 10 bases spanning the gap. Germline V gene sequence: CDR1 SNHLY, CDR2 FYNNEI. This CDR3 reads CASSGRAATEAFF. The DNA of the CDR3 is TGTGCCAGCAGTGGTCGGGCAGCCACTGAAGCTTTCTTT.

The J gene is TRBJ2-7, the V gene TRBV11-2, with TRBD1 as a possible D gene (5 bases). Germline V lookup: CDR1 SGHAT, CDR2 FQNNGV. CDR3 size: 17 residues. V gave up 2 bases and J gave up 0 bases, with 17 bases separating them. This CDR3 is CASSLRGGGSPSYEQYF. CDR3 nucleotides: TGTGCCAGCAGCTTAAGGGGTGGCGGTAGCCCCTCCTACGAGCAGTACTTC.

The rearrangement uses TRBV27 and TRBJ1-1, with 9 bases identical to TRBD1. This CDR3 has 16 amino acids. V gave up 8 bases and J gave up 0 bases; unmatched junction bases: 10. Germline V gene sequence: CDR1 MNHEY, CDR2 SMNVEV (reference sequence). The CDR3 is CASRPRDRAVNTEAFF. The DNA for the CDR3 is TGTGCCAGCCGCCCTCGGGACAGGGCTGTGAACACTGAAGCTTTCTTT.

The V gene is TRBV9, the J gene TRBJ1-5; D not resolved. V lost 0 bases, J lost 3 bases, and 4 bases lay in between. This CDR3 has 13 amino acids. In germline, CDR1 is SGDLS, CDR2 YYNGEE. The CDR3 DNA sequence: TGTGCCAGCAGCGTAGGCGTCAATCAGCCCCAGCATTTT. It translates to CASSVGVNQPQHF.

This clone has a handful of counts. The J gene is TRBJ1-2, the V gene TRBV28; D may be TRBD1 (6 bases). V gave up 5 bases and J gave up 4 bases, with 17 bases separating them. Germline V gives CDR1 MDHEN, CDR2 SYDVKM. CDR3 length equals 15 residues. CDR3: CASSTAGGLGYGYTF. The CDR3 region has the DNA TGTGCCAGCAGTACCGCTGGGGGCCTAGGCTATGGCTACACCTTC.

V usage is TRBV25-1 and J usage is TRBJ2-1; 8 positions match TRBD2. V lost 4 bases, J lost 4 bases, and 6 bases stayed unmatched. The germline CDR1 and CDR2 sequences are MGHDK and SYGVNS. The CDR3 runs to 15 residues. The CDR3, as DNA: TGTGCCAGCAGTGGCGGGATAGCGGGGTACAATGAGCAGTTCTTC. Protein sequence: CASSGGIAGYNEQFF.

This clone was detected only once. The CDR3 nucleotides are TGTGCCAGCAGCTTAGGGGGTTGGGGCTATGGCTACACCTTC. Protein product: CASSLGGWGYGYTF. This chain uses TRBV7-2 with TRBJ1-2; D remains unclear. CDR1 and CDR2 from the germline V gene are SGHTA and FQGNSA. Trimming cost V 1 base and J 4 bases, with 10 bases left between them. The CDR3 loop spans 14 amino acids.

The chain combines TRBV28 with TRBJ2-5; no definite D call. Per germline, CDR1 MDHEN and CDR2 SYDVKM. The V end was cut by 6 bases, the J end by 4 bases, with 15 bases between. CDR3 length: 14 amino acids. The CDR3 bases are TGTGCCAGCAGATTTCGCGGTGGGCGAGAGACCCAGTACTTC. Residues: CASRFRGGRETQYF.

The chain couples TRBV4-3 to TRBJ2-1, with 10 bases identical to TRBD2. Germline-derived CDR1 and CDR2 are LGHNA and YSLEER. J gave up 8 bases and V 0 bases, and 7 bases lay outside the gene matches. The CDR3 is 16 residues long. The CDR3 region is CASSQDDGTSVDEQFF. CDR3 coding DNA: TGCGCCAGCAGCCAAGACGATGGGACTAGCGTCGATGAGCAGTTCTTC.

The chain joins TRBV5-1 to TRBJ1-1, with D possibly matching TRBD1 (5 bases). Trimming shortened V by 5 bases and J by 1 base, and 12 bases separated the two germline ends. In germline, CDR1 is SGHRS, CDR2 YFSETQ. This CDR3 is built from 14 residues. CDR3 sequence (DNA): TGCGCCAGCAGTCCCGACAGCCCGAACACTGAAGCTTTCTTT. Translating it yields CASSPDSPNTEAFF.

The gene calls are TRBV18 and TRBJ2-2; maybe TRBD2 (5 bases). CDR1 KGHSH and CDR2 LQKENI come from the germline V gene. V dropped 5 bases and J dropped 0 bases, with 10 bases sitting between them. The CDR3 is 15 amino acids. The CDR3 DNA sequence: TGTGCCAGCTCAGCCGGCGGGTCGAACACCGGGGAGCTGTTTTTT. It encodes CASSAGGSNTGELFF.

The chain uses TRBV9 and TRBJ2-2, with 15 bases lining up with TRBD2. V lost 4 bases, J lost 4 bases, and 8 bases stayed unmatched. Germline V gene lookup returns CDR1 SGDLS and CDR2 YYNGEE. The CDR3 spans 18 residues. CDR3 protein: CASSSGLAGGYSTGELFF. The CDR3 coding sequence is TGTGCCAGCAGCTCGGGACTAGCGGGAGGATATAGCACCGGGGAGCTGTTTTTT. Full variable domain (rest looked up from reference TRBV9 and TRBJ2-2): DSGVTQTPKHLITATGQRVTLRCSPRSGDLSVYWYQQSLDQGLQFLIQYYNGEERAKGNILERFSAQQFPDLHSELNLSSLELGDSALYFCASSSGLAGGYSTGELFFGEGSRLTVL.

J is TRBJ2-5 and V is TRBV19; D perhaps matches TRBD1 (5 bases). V dropped 6 bases and J dropped 5 bases, with 16 bases sitting between them. Germline V gene sequence: CDR1 LNHDA, CDR2 SQIVND (reference sequence). The CDR3 spans 14 residues. The DNA of the CDR3 is TGTGCCAGTAGCGGACAAGACGCTCGGGAGACCCAGTACTTC. It yields the protein CASSGQDARETQYF.

The chain links TRBV9 to TRBJ2-1, with 8 bases that match TRBD2. The CDR3 extends over 15 amino acids. V gave up 3 bases and J gave up 5 bases; unmatched junction bases: 7. Germline assignment: CDR1 SGDLS and CDR2 YYNGEE. CDR3 region: CASSGQSGSHNEQFF. In DNA, the CDR3 is TGTGCCAGCAGCGGACAAAGCGGGAGCCACAATGAGCAGTTCTTC.

The rearrangement links TRBV7-2 to TRBJ2-7, with TRBD1 identical over 7 bases. The germline V gene encodes CDR1 SGHTA and CDR2 FQGNSA. Trimming removed 4 bases from V and 5 bases from J; junction bases left unmatched: 8. CDR3 length: 14 amino acids. CDR3 protein: CASSSPQGINEQYF. CDR3 DNA sequence: TGTGCCAGCAGCTCTCCACAGGGGATCAACGAGCAGTACTTC.

The chain is built from TRBV7-9 and TRBJ2-7; D not resolved. CDR1 is SEHNR, CDR2 FQNEAQ, per germline (reference sequence). The CDR3 has 12 amino acids. V lost 5 bases, J lost 5 bases, and 10 bases lay in between. CDR3: CASSPVTDEQYF. DNA of the CDR3: TGTGCCAGCAGCCCTGTTACGGACGAGCAGTACTTC. Full variable domain (missing parts from reference TRBV7-9 and TRBJ2-7): DTGVSQNPRHKITKRGQNVTFRCDPISEHNRLYWYRQTLGQGPEFLTYFQNEAQLEKSRLLSDRFSAERPKGSFSTLEIQRTEQGDSAMYLCASSPVTDEQYFGPGTRLTVT.

V gene TRBV14 combines with J gene TRBJ2-1; possibly TRBD2 for D (5 bases). CDR1 and CDR2 (germline): SGHDN, FVKESK. The CDR3 covers 13 residues. V gave up 3 bases and J gave up 9 bases, with 12 bases separating them. The CDR3 DNA is TGTGCCAGCAGCCAGCCCCTCGGGGTTGAGCAGTTCTTC. Translating it yields CASSQPLGVEQFF.

This chain links TRBV12-5 with TRBJ1-5; D remains unclear. The CDR3 length is 12 residues. Germline assignment: CDR1 LGHNT and CDR2 FRNRAP. Between the trimmed V and J ends, which lost 6 bases and 7 bases, there was a span of 10 bases. In DNA form, the CDR3 reads TGTGCTAGTGGGGAGGGTTCACAGCCCCAGCATTTT. This gives the protein CASGEGSQPQHF.

The sample holds one count of this clone. The chain employs TRBV19 and TRBJ1-1; 7 nucleotides agree with TRBD1. The germline V gene encodes CDR1 LNHDA and CDR2 SQIVND (reference sequence). The J segment lost 0 bases and the V segment lost 7 bases, leaving 11 bases of the junction unmatched. This CDR3 is built from 16 residues. The CDR3, as DNA: TGTGCCAGTACCGAGGGGGCGGGTCTCATGAACACTGAAGCTTTCTTT. It codes for CASTEGAGLMNTEAFF. Full variable domain (rest looked up from reference TRBV19 and TRBJ1-1): DGGITQSPKYLFRKEGQNVTLSCEQNLNHDAMYWYRQDPGQGLRLIYYSQIVNDFQKGDIAEGYSVSREKKESFPLTVTSAQKNPTAFYLCASTEGAGLMNTEAFFGQGTRLTVV.

The chain recombines TRBV27 with TRBJ2-5; D is possibly TRBD2 (6 bases). The germline V gene encodes CDR1 MNHEY and CDR2 SMNVEV (reference sequence). This CDR3 comprises 14 residues. Deletions cut 8 bases from V and 4 bases from J, with 17 bases between. CDR3 in DNA: TGTGCCAGCGCCCTTTTGGGAGGCGGAGAGACCCAGTACTTC. Residues: CASALLGGGETQYF.

This clone was seen just once. The chain combines TRBV11-2 with TRBJ2-7, with D perhaps TRBD1 (6 bases). V was clipped by 5 bases and J by 6 bases, with 11 bases between them. Germline V gene data show CDR1 as SGHAT and CDR2 as FQNNGV. CDR3 length equals 12 residues. The CDR3 bases are TGTGCCAGCAGCCTGGGACAACGCGAGCAGTACTTC. It encodes CASSLGQREQYF.

This clone was seen only once. This chain joins TRBV5-1 and TRBJ2-3, with D hard to call. This CDR3 spans 15 amino acids. The germline CDR1 and CDR2 sequences are SGHRS and YFSETQ. V shed 0 bases and J shed 1 base, with 9 bases lying between them. The CDR3 is CASSLGLTGTDTQYF. In DNA, the CDR3 is TGCGCCAGCAGCTTGGGCCTTACAGGCACAGATACGCAGTATTTT.